These 27 T cell receptor beta chains share one sample of origin, sequenced in a study of T-cell reconstitution after alpha-beta-depleted transplantation in children. Unique molecular identifiers were used to barcode this TCRbeta library. TCRdb recomputed calls from the PCR reads with MiXCR, one row per CDR3 protein. The repertoire holds roughly 120,000 distinct CDR3 sequences, roughly 24% seen once, with over 9.5% in the top ten. Sequences were derived from PBMCs, mostly from graft donor cells, sampled 180 days after TCRalphabeta/CD19-depleted stem cell transplant. The receptors shown here come from a male patient between 2 and 10 years old who had a stem cell transplant for chronic granulomatous disease, so the T cells may come from the graft donor.

This rearrangement joins TRBV7-9 to TRBJ2-2; tentatively, D is TRBD1 or TRBD2 (6 bases each). Germline V CDR1 and CDR2: SEHNR, FQNEAQ (reference sequence). Trimming pared 5 bases from V and 0 bases from J, leaving 10 bases between. The CDR3 totals 15 residues. The CDR3 DNA sequence: TGTGCCAGCAGCAGGGGGGAGACGAACACCGGGGAGCTGTTTTTT. Amino acid sequence: CASSRGETNTGELFF. The full variable domain, rest sourced from reference TRBV7-9 and TRBJ2-2, is DTGVSQNPRHKITKRGQNVTFRCDPISEHNRLYWYRQTLGQGPEFLTYFQNEAQLEKSRLLSDRFSAERPKGSFSTLEIQRTEQGDSAMYLCASSRGETNTGELFFGEGSRLTVL.

Here the CDR3 reads CASSPQGATQYF. CDR3 coding DNA: TGTGCCAGCAGTCCTCAGGGCGCTACGCAGTATTTT. The chain carries TRBV12-3 or TRBV12-4 and TRBJ2-3, with a possible D match to TRBD1 (5 bases). V was cut by 5 bases and J by 8 bases, with 11 bases left in between. This CDR3 has 12 residues.

This clonotype turned up a few times. This chain uses TRBV12-3 or TRBV12-4 with TRBJ2-2; D remains unclear. CDR3 length equals 13 residues. Between the trimmed V and J ends, which lost 5 bases and 7 bases, there was a span of 11 bases. CDR3 bases: TGTGCCAGCAGTCTTACAGTGAACGGGGAGCTGTTTTTT. Protein product: CASSLTVNGELFF.

In this sample, this clonotype turned up many times. J is TRBJ1-3 and V is TRBV30; 7 bases map to TRBD1. Germline values: CDR1 GTSNPN, CDR2 SVGIG (reference sequence). The length of the CDR3 is 14 residues. V shed 6 bases, J shed 2 bases, and the junction held 7 bases outside the gene matches. The CDR3 loop reads CACADRATGNTIYF. In nucleotides, the CDR3 is TGTGCCTGCGCAGACAGGGCAACTGGAAACACCATATATTTT.

J is TRBJ1-5 and V is TRBV5-1; D is ambiguous. The germline V gene has CDR1 SGHRS and CDR2 YFSETQ. This CDR3 has 15 amino acids. The V end was cut by 3 bases, the J end by 5 bases, with 15 bases between. CDR3 loop: CASSWAPGSYQPQHF. The CDR3 DNA reads TGCGCCAGCAGCTGGGCTCCGGGGTCCTATCAGCCCCAGCATTTT.

This clonotype was observed many times. The V gene is TRBV12-3 or TRBV12-4, the J gene TRBJ2-1; TRBD1 matches at 8 bases. The CDR3 runs to 16 residues. J gave up 5 bases and V 6 bases, and 12 bases lay outside the gene matches. In DNA form, the CDR3 reads TGTGCCAGCAGCTGGGGGGCGGGACAGGTAGACAATGAGCAGTTCTTC. Translation gives CASSWGAGQVDNEQFF.

This clonotype was counted a few times. The chain recombines TRBV20-1 with TRBJ1-1; no firm D call. Germline loops: CDR1 DFQATT, CDR2 SNEGSKA (reference sequence). CDR3 length: 11 amino acids. Trimming cost V 0 bases and J 5 bases, with 4 bases left between them. CDR3 region: CSARDDTEAFF. The CDR3 DNA reads TGCAGTGCTAGAGATGATACTGAAGCTTTCTTT.

This clonotype was counted between two and nine times. This chain joins TRBV7-2 and TRBJ2-7, with a tentative D call TRBD1 (6 bases). Germline CDR1 SGHTA, CDR2 FQGNSA. V was trimmed by 6 bases and J by 0 bases, leaving 15 bases between them. This CDR3 region has 15 residues. The CDR3 reads CASRLDRDNSYEQYF. CDR3 in DNA: TGTGCCAGCAGATTGGACCGGGACAACTCCTACGAGCAGTACTTC.

The chain recombines TRBV11-2 with TRBJ2-1; 7 bases are shared with TRBD1. Germline V lookup: CDR1 SGHAT, CDR2 FQNNGV. The CDR3 is 19 amino acids. Trimming cost V 3 bases and J 0 bases; bases outside gene matches: 14. The CDR3 sequence: CASSLPLNERGPSYNEQFF. The CDR3 bases are TGTGCCAGCAGCTTGCCGTTAAATGAGAGGGGGCCCTCCTACAATGAGCAGTTCTTC.

This chain connects TRBV9 to TRBJ2-1; TRBD1 agrees at 8 bases. The CDR3 is made up of 15 amino acids. CDR1 and CDR2 from the germline V gene are SGDLS and YYNGEE. V lost 0 bases to trimming and J lost 5 bases; unmatched junction nucleotides: 4. The CDR3 nucleotides are TGTGCCAGCAGCGTAGTGACAGGGGCTGACAATGAGCAGTTCTTC. Its protein product is CASSVVTGADNEQFF.

This clonotype has ten or more counts. The chain uses TRBV6-2 or TRBV6-3 and TRBJ2-7, with a weak D call TRBD1 (6 bases). Trimming pared 6 bases from V and 7 bases from J, leaving 10 bases between. This CDR3 comprises 11 residues. Germline CDR1 reads MNHEY; CDR2 reads SVGEGT. In DNA, the CDR3 is TGTGCCAGCAGCCGGACAGCTGAGCAGTACTTC. Its protein product is CASSRTAEQYF.

J is TRBJ2-1 and V is TRBV27, with TRBD1 as a possible D gene (6 bases). This CDR3 is built from 15 residues. Trimming shortened V by 6 bases and J by 5 bases, and 17 bases separated the two germline ends. The germline V gene has CDR1 MNHEY and CDR2 SMNVEV (reference sequence). The CDR3 DNA reads as TGTGCCAGCAGACAGGGCAATTTTGGACACAATGAGCAGTTCTTC. Its protein is CASRQGNFGHNEQFF.

Ten or more counts support this clonotype. The DNA of the CDR3 is TGCAGTGCTAGAGACGGACAGGGAGGGGAGAAACTGTTTTTT. Translation gives CSARDGQGGEKLFF. The rearrangement joins TRBV20-1 to TRBJ1-4; 8 bases map to TRBD1. CDR1 is DFQATT, CDR2 SNEGSKA, per germline (reference sequence). The ends lost 0 bases at V and 11 bases at J; junction bases unmatched: 8. The CDR3 is made up of 14 amino acids.

The chain combines TRBV11-2 with TRBJ1-2; 9 positions match TRBD1. CDR1 and CDR2 (germline): SGHAT, FQNNGV. With 7 bases clipped from V and 6 bases from J, the junction kept 21 bases outside the gene matches. This CDR3 region has 18 residues. The CDR3 here is CASTLIGGSLGQGDGYTF. The DNA of the CDR3 is TGTGCCAGCACCCTTATCGGGGGGTCTCTGGGACAGGGTGATGGCTACACCTTC. Based on the CDR3 plus reference TRBV11-2 and TRBJ1-2, the full variable domain is EAGVAQSPRYKIIEKRQSVAFWCNPISGHATLYWYQQILGQGPKLLIQFQNNGVVDDSQLPKDRFSAERLKGVDSTLKIQPAKLEDSAVYLCASTLIGGSLGQGDGYTFGSGTRLTVV.

The V call is TRBV5-1, the J call TRBJ1-1, with D unclear. This CDR3 has 15 amino acids. Germline-derived CDR1 and CDR2 are SGHRS and YFSETQ. V was trimmed by 0 bases and J by 3 bases, leaving 12 bases between them. CDR3 sequence: CASSLGRLGDTEAFF. The CDR3 bases are TGCGCCAGCAGCTTGGGACGGCTAGGAGACACTGAAGCTTTCTTT.

J is TRBJ2-1 and V is TRBV20-1, with a possible D match to TRBD2 (6 bases). V was pared by 5 bases and J by 8 bases, with 10 bases between. Germline V gene sequence: CDR1 DFQATT, CDR2 SNEGSKA (reference sequence). The CDR3 has 11 residues. DNA for the CDR3: TGCAGTGCTCCGGGGGTGGATGAGCAGTTCTTC. Protein product: CSAPGVDEQFF.

The gene calls are TRBV28 and TRBJ2-7, with 7 bases fitting TRBD2. The CDR3 extends over 13 amino acids. Germline CDR1 reads MDHEN; CDR2 reads SYDVKM. Germline trimming cut 7 bases from V and 2 bases from J; bases unmatched to any gene: 5. CDR3 bases: TGTGCCAGCAAAGCAGCGGGGCCCTACGAGCAGTACTTC. Translated: CASKAAGPYEQYF.

The chain employs TRBV12-3 or TRBV12-4 and TRBJ2-7; D not certain. The CDR3 consists of 12 residues. With 5 bases removed from V and 3 bases from J, the gap between germline ends came to 8 bases. The CDR3 DNA reads TGTGCCAGCAGTAACGGAAACTACGAGCAGTACTTC. It encodes CASSNGNYEQYF.

The V and J genes are TRBV20-1 and TRBJ2-1; tentative D call: TRBD1 (5 bases). V was trimmed by 0 bases and J by 1 base, leaving 10 bases between them. This CDR3 contains 15 residues. In germline, CDR1 is DFQATT, CDR2 SNEGSKA (reference sequence). CDR3 sequence reads: CSARDSRESYNEQFF. CDR3 coding DNA: TGCAGTGCTAGAGATTCCAGGGAATCCTACAATGAGCAGTTCTTC.

The rearrangement uses TRBV27 and TRBJ1-5; D is perhaps TRBD1 (5 bases). CDR1 is MNHEY, CDR2 SMNVEV, per germline (reference sequence). The CDR3 has 14 amino acids. The V end lost 1 base, the J end lost 7 bases, and 11 bases lay between the germline ends. The CDR3 DNA sequence: TGTGCCAGCAGTTTATACGCCGGGGGACAGCCCCAGCATTTT. Translation gives CASSLYAGGQPQHF.

The chain couples TRBV20-1 to TRBJ1-4, with D perhaps TRBD1 (5 bases). From germline, CDR1 is DFQATT and CDR2 SNEGSKA (reference sequence). The CDR3 is 15 amino acids. V dropped 5 bases and J dropped 6 bases, with 19 bases sitting between them. This CDR3 reads CSAGITQGIDEKLFF. The CDR3 DNA reads TGCAGTGCTGGAATAACCCAGGGCATCGATGAAAAACTGTTTTTT.

This chain links TRBV5-1 with TRBJ2-1; D not certain. The CDR3 runs 13 residues. The V end was cut by 0 bases, the J end by 6 bases, with 7 bases between. Germline lookup yields CDR1 SGHRS and CDR2 YFSETQ. CDR3 coding DNA: TGCGCCAGCAGCTTGGTACACAGCAATGAGCAGTTCTTC. This translates into CASSLVHSNEQFF.

V usage is TRBV5-4 and J usage is TRBJ2-2; 8 bases are shared with TRBD1. The germline CDR1 and CDR2 sequences are SGHNT and YYREEE (reference sequence). Trimming took 6 bases from V and 1 from J; bases not matched to a gene: 14. The CDR3 is made up of 18 amino acids. CDR3 amino acids: CASILSRWTGMNTGELFF. The CDR3 DNA reads as TGTGCCAGCATCCTCTCCCGGTGGACAGGGATGAACACCGGGGAGCTGTTTTTT.

This clonotype has at least ten counts. V gene TRBV29-1 combines with J gene TRBJ2-5, with 7 positions matching TRBD2. The CDR3 runs 13 residues. The J segment lost 2 bases and the V segment lost 4 bases, leaving 4 bases of the junction unmatched. CDR1 is SQVTM and CDR2 is ANQGSEA in the germline V gene. DNA for the CDR3: TGCAGCGTTGCACTAGCGACACAAGAGACCCAGTACTTC. Its protein is CSVALATQETQYF.

V gene TRBV5-1 combines with J gene TRBJ2-1; D ambiguous. The CDR3 loop spans 15 amino acids. From germline, CDR1 is SGHRS and CDR2 YFSETQ. V gave up 5 bases and J gave up 0 bases, with 12 bases separating them. CDR3 region: CASSVSATSYNEQFF. The CDR3 bases are TGCGCCAGCAGTGTGAGCGCGACCTCCTACAATGAGCAGTTCTTC.

The table lists this clonotype with many counts. The chain carries TRBV28 and TRBJ2-3; D uncertain. V was clipped by 5 bases and J by 0 bases, with 12 bases between them. This CDR3 has 15 residues. CDR1 MDHEN and CDR2 SYDVKM come from the germline V gene. DNA of the CDR3: TGTGCCAGCAGTGGGGTGAAGAGGAGCACAGATACGCAGTATTTT. Amino acid sequence: CASSGVKRSTDTQYF.

This clonotype was counted at least ten times. The chain employs TRBV29-1 and TRBJ1-5; D is uncertain. The ends were cut back, 4 bases at V and 6 bases at J, with 10 bases in the middle. The length of the CDR3 is 12 residues. Per germline, CDR1 SQVTM and CDR2 ANQGSEA. The CDR3 nucleotides are TGCAGCGTTGCGAAGGGTAGTCAGCCCCAGCATTTT. It specifies CSVAKGSQPQHF.